This T cell receptor (beta chain) was retrieved from a study of tumor-infiltrating lymphocytes in primary liver carcinoma. Findings of the study overall: Bulk, unsorted sampling meant CD4+ and CD8+ repertoires went uncompared.

The study extracted blood RNA from unsorted whole blood and also extracted germline DNA. As concerns this clonotype: Its cognate antigen is unknown.

Germline loops: CDR1 MNHNS, CDR2 SASEGT. V gave up 4 bases and J gave up 3 bases, with 16 bases separating them. This CDR3 has 15 residues. The researchers produced TCR beta cDNA from around 500 ng total RNA with a constant-region primer. Generation of the TCR beta libraries relied on three nested multiplex PCR rounds using slightly modified ARM-PCR. The two initial PCR rounds, roughly 10 cycles each, used TRBV1-TRBV30 forward and C-beta reverse primers. One entry per CDR3 protein, called by TCRdb with MiXCR from the multiplex PCR reads. Here the sample spans 330,000 or so distinct CDR3 sequences, around three fifths being singletons.

The sample consisted of peripheral blood. The rearrangement links TRBV6-1 to TRBJ2-7; D not resolved. The sequence was obtained from a man aged 35-49 years with primary liver carcinoma and hepatitis B virus infection. The CDR3 region has the DNA TGTGCCAGCAGTGGAGAGGTGGGGTCCATCTACGAGCAGTACTTC. Translated: CASSGEVGSIYEQYF.